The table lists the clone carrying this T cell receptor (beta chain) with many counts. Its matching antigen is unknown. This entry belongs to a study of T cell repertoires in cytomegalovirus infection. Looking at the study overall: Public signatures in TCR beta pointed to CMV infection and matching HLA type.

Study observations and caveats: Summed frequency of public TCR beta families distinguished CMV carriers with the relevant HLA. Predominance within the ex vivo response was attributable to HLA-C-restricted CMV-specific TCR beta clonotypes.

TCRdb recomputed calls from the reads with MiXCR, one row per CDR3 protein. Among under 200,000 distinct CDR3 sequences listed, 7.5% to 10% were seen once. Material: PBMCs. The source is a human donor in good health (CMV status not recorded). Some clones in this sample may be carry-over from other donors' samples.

The CDR3 loop is CASSPPGDTQYF. CDR3 nucleotide sequence: TGTGCCAGCAGCCCCCCTGGAGATACGCAGTATTTT. V is TRBV5-5 and J is TRBJ2-3; D is unclear. The V and J ends lost 4 bases and 5 bases respectively, with 8 bases between them. CDR1 is SGHKS, CDR2 YYEKEE, per germline (reference sequence). This CDR3 contains 12 residues. Using reference TRBV5-5 and TRBJ2-3 for the parts outside the CDR3, the full variable domain is DAGVTQSPTHLIKTRGQQVTLRCSPISGHKSVSWYQQVLGQGPQFIFQYYEKEERGRGNFPDRFSARQFPNYSSELNVNALLLGDSALYLCASSPPGDTQYFGPGTRLTVL.